A single sample is the source of the 28 T cell receptor beta chains below, sequenced in a study of blood T cell repertoires in COVID-19. Method: immunoSEQ multiplex PCR; TCRdb's copy keeps in-frame clones and lacks some. The sample has around 97,000 clones; approximately 87% are singletons. Sequenced input: peripheral blood. These receptors originate from a human donor in a cohort sampled during active COVID-19.

This sequence joins TRBV4-1 and TRBJ2-5, with TRBD2 identical over 12 bases. Germline assignment: CDR1 MGHRA and CDR2 YSYEKL. CDR3 length: 15 amino acids. With 5 bases clipped from V and 3 bases from J, the junction kept 4 bases outside the gene matches. The CDR3 DNA is TGCGCCAGCAGCTACCGACTAGCGGGAGAAGAGACCCAGTACTTC. Translation gives CASSYRLAGEETQYF.

This chain links TRBV6-2 or TRBV6-3 with TRBJ2-5; TRBD2 is a possible D gene (5 bases). Germline V gene lookup returns CDR1 MNHEY and CDR2 SVGEGT. The CDR3 runs to 17 residues. Trimming stripped 5 bases from V and 5 bases from J, with 24 bases between. Here the CDR3 reads CASSPGKGRRGEETQYF. CDR3 DNA: TGTGCCAGCAGTCCCGGGAAGGGAAGGAGAGGTGAGGAGACCCAGTACTTC.

Here the CDR3 DNA reads TGTGCCAGCAGTTGGGGGGTTGACTATGGCTACACCTTC. It yields the protein CASSWGVDYGYTF. The chain carries TRBV28 and TRBJ1-2, with D possibly matching TRBD1 (5 bases). In germline, CDR1 is MDHEN, CDR2 SYDVKM. Trimming cost V 4 bases and J 3 bases, with 9 bases left between them. This CDR3 region has 13 residues.

DNA for the CDR3: TGCAGCGGGGACAGGGGAACAGATACGCAGTATTTT. Its protein product is CSGDRGTDTQYF. The chain recombines TRBV29-1 with TRBJ2-3; 10 bases agree with TRBD1. This CDR3 contains 12 residues. The V and J ends lost 7 bases and 3 bases, in that order; junction bases with no gene match: 1. Germline V gives CDR1 SQVTM, CDR2 ANQGSEA.

The V call is TRBV28, the J call TRBJ2-7; D perhaps matches TRBD1 (5 bases). This CDR3 comprises 14 residues. The ends were cut back, 4 bases at V and 2 bases at J, with 12 bases in the middle. Germline V gene lookup returns CDR1 MDHEN and CDR2 SYDVKM. CDR3 DNA: TGTGCCAGCAGTTCCCCGGACACAGCCTACGAGCAGTACTTC. As protein: CASSSPDTAYEQYF. The full variable domain, in which reference TRBV28 and TRBJ2-7 provide the parts outside the CDR3, is DVKVTQSSRYLVKRTGEKVFLECVQDMDHENMFWYRQDPGLGLRLIYFSYDVKMKEKGDIPEGYSVSREKKERFSLILESASTNQTSMYLCASSSPDTAYEQYFGPGTRLTVT.

This chain uses TRBV9 with TRBJ2-6; D may be TRBD1 (8 bases). The CDR3 runs 19 residues. V was pared by 3 bases and J by 1 base, with 20 bases between. Per the germline V gene, CDR1 is SGDLS and CDR2 is YYNGEE. The CDR3 DNA is TGTGCCAGCAGCGCAATCCCCGGACAGGGAGGGTCTGGGGCCAACGTCCTGACTTTC. Residues: CASSAIPGQGGSGANVLTF.

The chain uses TRBV12-3 or TRBV12-4 and TRBJ1-1; no clear D. This CDR3 comprises 13 residues. V lost 1 base and J 2 bases, leaving 5 bases between the germline ends. CDR3 nucleotide sequence: TGTGCCAGCAGTTTAGGGCCAAACACTGAAGCTTTCTTT. Encoded protein: CASSLGPNTEAFF.

V usage is TRBV12-3 or TRBV12-4 and J usage is TRBJ1-2; unclear D gene. V lost 3 bases and J lost 2, with 7 bases in between. The CDR3 has 13 residues. The CDR3 reads CASSLEQNYGYTF. CDR3 sequence (DNA): TGTGCCAGCAGTTTGGAACAGAACTATGGCTACACCTTC.

V and J are TRBV28 and TRBJ1-4; 7 positions agree with TRBD1. Germline CDR1 MDHEN, CDR2 SYDVKM. The CDR3 runs to 18 residues. Trimming at V came to 5 bases and at J to 0 bases, leaving 12 bases not matched to a gene. The CDR3 protein is CASSPGQIFSPTNEKLFF. DNA for the CDR3: TGTGCCAGCAGTCCGGGACAGATCTTCAGTCCAACTAATGAAAAACTGTTTTTT.

DNA of the CDR3: TGTGCCTGGAGTGTGCTAGGGGGAGGGCCATTATACAATGAGCAGTTCTTC. As protein: CAWSVLGGGPLYNEQFF. The chain links TRBV30 to TRBJ2-1; D perhaps matches TRBD2 (7 bases). The CDR3 covers 17 residues. CDR1 and CDR2 (germline): GTSNPN, SVGIG (reference sequence). Trimming took 0 bases from V and 4 from J, leaving 19 bases between them.

In its sample, this clone was seen once. CDR3 protein: CAWSALRVGGYTF. In DNA, the CDR3 is TGTGCCTGGAGTGCCCTCAGGGTAGGCGGCTACACCTTC. The V and J genes are TRBV30 and TRBJ1-2; D is possibly TRBD1 (5 bases). The germline CDR1 and CDR2 sequences are GTSNPN and SVGIG (reference sequence). The CDR3 has 13 residues. Trimming took off 1 base at V and 8 bases at J, with 14 bases between the two ends.

This chain joins TRBV6-2 or TRBV6-3 and TRBJ2-6, with D possibly matching TRBD2 (5 bases). Germline V CDR1 and CDR2: MNHEY, SVGEGT. CDR3 length: 16 residues. Trimming took off 5 bases at V and 5 bases at J, with 16 bases between the two ends. The CDR3 DNA sequence: TGTGCCAGCAGTCCGGACTCACTCTGGTGGGCCAACGTCCTGACTTTC. Translating it yields CASSPDSLWWANVLTF.

This chain uses TRBV6-5 with TRBJ1-1; 8 bases agree with TRBD1. This CDR3 has 13 residues. Germline CDR1 is MNHEY and CDR2 is SVGAGI. The CDR3 sequence is CSVTGEANTEAFF. The DNA of the CDR3 is TGTTCCGTGACAGGGGAGGCGAACACTGAAGCTTTCTTT.

The rearrangement links TRBV28 to TRBJ1-4; no clear D. The length of the CDR3 is 12 residues. Germline assignment: CDR1 MDHEN and CDR2 SYDVKM. V gave up 5 bases and J gave up 10 bases, with 11 bases separating them. CDR3 sequence (DNA): TGTGCCAGCAGTCGCCGGGTCTCAAAACTGTTTTTT. Its protein product is CASSRRVSKLFF. The full variable domain, completed using reference TRBV28 and TRBJ1-4, is DVKVTQSSRYLVKRTGEKVFLECVQDMDHENMFWYRQDPGLGLRLIYFSYDVKMKEKGDIPEGYSVSREKKERFSLILESASTNQTSMYLCASSRRVSKLFFGSGTQLSVL.

This chain joins TRBV7-6 and TRBJ2-1; 7 bases are shared with TRBD2. CDR3 length equals 17 residues. The germline gives CDR1 SGHVS, CDR2 FNYEAQ. Germline trimming cut 4 bases from V and 2 bases from J; bases unmatched to any gene: 11. The CDR3 nucleotides read TGTGCCAGCAGCTCTCTTCTCTCCAGCGGGACCTACAATGAGCAGTTCTTC. This codes for CASSSLLSSGTYNEQFF. The complete variable domain, with remaining parts taken from reference TRBV7-6 and TRBJ2-1, reads GAGVSQSPRYKVTKRGQDVALRCDPISGHVSLYWYRQALGQGPEFLTYFNYEAQQDKSGLPNDRFSAERPEGSISTLTIQRTEQRDSAMYRCASSSLLSSGTYNEQFFGPGTRLTVL.

The V gene is TRBV7-3, the J gene TRBJ2-1; 9 nucleotides line up with TRBD2. The CDR3 is 16 residues long. V dropped 5 bases and J dropped 3; count of bases not matched to a gene: 8. Per germline, CDR1 SGHTA and CDR2 FQGTGA. The CDR3, as DNA: TGTGCCAGCAGCGCCGCCCAGCGGGAGGTCTACAATGAGCAGTTCTTC. This translates into CASSAAQREVYNEQFF.

The V gene is TRBV4-1, the J gene TRBJ1-1; tentatively, D is TRBD1 (6 bases). CDR3 length: 17 amino acids. Germline lookup yields CDR1 MGHRA and CDR2 YSYEKL. V was clipped by 0 bases and J by 0 bases, with 14 bases between them. The CDR3 nucleotides are TGCGCCAGCAGCCAAGATGAGACAGGAGCCCTGAACACTGAAGCTTTCTTT. Translated: CASSQDETGALNTEAFF.

V and J are TRBV5-1 and TRBJ1-2, with 7 bases lining up with TRBD1. The germline V gene has CDR1 SGHRS and CDR2 YFSETQ. There are 15 residues in the CDR3. Trimming cost V 1 base and J 7 bases; bases outside gene matches: 10. CDR3 residues: CASSLTGEAFSGYTF. For the CDR3, the DNA is TGCGCCAGCAGCTTGACAGGGGAGGCGTTCTCTGGCTACACCTTC.

The chain has TRBV29-1 and TRBJ1-1, with D possibly being TRBD1 (6 bases). Germline lookup yields CDR1 SQVTM and CDR2 ANQGSEA. This CDR3 spans 12 amino acids. V lost 7 bases and J lost 1, with 10 bases in between. DNA for the CDR3: TGCAGCGGGGGACATTCGAACACTGAAGCTTTCTTT. It codes for CSGGHSNTEAFF.

The chain joins TRBV5-1 to TRBJ1-2; D unclear. Trimming stripped 0 bases from V and 4 bases from J, with 7 bases between. CDR1 and CDR2 from the germline V gene are SGHRS and YFSETQ. The CDR3 loop spans 13 amino acids. The CDR3 protein is CASSLGGSYGYTF. The CDR3, as DNA: TGCGCCAGCAGCTTGGGCGGGTCCTATGGCTACACCTTC.

This chain connects TRBV5-4 to TRBJ2-3, with 7 positions matching TRBD2. This CDR3 is 16 amino acids long. Germline assignment: CDR1 SGHNT and CDR2 YYREEE (reference sequence). Losses at the gene ends were 4 bases for V and 2 bases for J; bases not matched to a gene: 10. CDR3 bases: TGTGCCAGCAGCGGGATCCCAGCGGGAAACACAGATACGCAGTATTTT. It yields the protein CASSGIPAGNTDTQYF.

This chain uses TRBV18 with TRBJ2-7, with D uncertain. This CDR3 comprises 14 residues. The V end was cut by 3 bases, the J end by 0 bases, with 9 bases between. The germline V gene encodes CDR1 KGHSH and CDR2 LQKENI. CDR3 bases: TGTGCCAGCTCACCCAGCACAGTCTCCTACGAGCAGTACTTC. Its translation is CASSPSTVSYEQYF.

This chain joins TRBV30 and TRBJ1-5, with TRBD1 identical over 8 bases. J gave up 2 bases and V 3 bases, and 3 bases lay outside the gene matches. Germline CDR1 and CDR2: GTSNPN and SVGIG (reference sequence). The CDR3 loop spans 14 amino acids. The CDR3 is CAWSTGQGNQPQHF. The CDR3 nucleotides are TGTGCCTGGAGCACGGGACAGGGCAATCAGCCCCAGCATTTT.

A remark on this clone: The junction shows a germline mismatch at one end, possibly a read error. This sequence joins TRBV20-1 and TRBJ2-7; the match to TRBD2 covers 11 bases. CDR1 is DFQATT, CDR2 SNEGSKA, per germline (reference sequence). The CDR3 consists of 11 residues. This CDR3 reads CSANGVLAGAF. The CDR3 region has the DNA TGCAGTGCTAACGGTGTACTAGCGGGGGCATTC.

The rearrangement links TRBV5-5 to TRBJ2-2; D perhaps matches TRBD2 (7 bases). The ends were cut back, 4 bases at V and 11 bases at J, with 15 bases in the middle. The CDR3 extends over 13 amino acids. Germline V CDR1 and CDR2: SGHKS, YYEKEE (reference sequence). CDR3 sequence reads: CASSVGGQFELFF. The CDR3 nucleotides are TGTGCCAGCAGCGTCGGGGGGCAGTTCGAGCTGTTTTTT.

The chain uses TRBV5-1 and TRBJ2-7, with D possibly matching TRBD2 (6 bases). This CDR3 is built from 14 residues. V shed 4 bases and J shed 2 bases, with 13 bases lying between them. Germline V CDR1 and CDR2: SGHRS, YFSETQ. The CDR3 region is CASSIGDSPYEQYF. CDR3 in DNA: TGCGCCAGCAGCATAGGGGACTCCCCCTACGAGCAGTACTTC.

CDR3 sequence reads: CASSRRGREVTGDTQYF. The CDR3 DNA is TGTGCCAGCAGTCGGCGGGGGCGGGAGGTTACAGGAGATACGCAGTATTTT. V gene TRBV6-6 combines with J gene TRBJ2-3; 8 bases match TRBD2. The J segment lost 5 bases and the V segment lost 5 bases, leaving 15 bases of the junction unmatched. Germline V gene data show CDR1 as MNHNY and CDR2 as SVGAGI (reference sequence). The CDR3 has 17 amino acids.

The V gene is TRBV7-6, the J gene TRBJ2-7; D may be TRBD1 (5 bases). This CDR3 has 15 amino acids. Germline V gene lookup returns CDR1 SGHVS and CDR2 FNYEAQ. Trimming shortened V by 5 bases and J by 3 bases, and 17 bases separated the two germline ends. The CDR3 DNA is TGTGCCAGCAGCCGAGGCCAGGGTCCCTTCTACGAGCAGTACTTC. It encodes CASSRGQGPFYEQYF.